The rows below give T cell receptor beta chains drawn from one sample of a study of blood T cell repertoires in COVID-19. The method was immunoSEQ multiplex PCR; TCRdb's version includes in-frame clones alone and lacks a portion of them. This sample has roughly 250,000 clones; approximately 85% occur once, and the top ten carry 4.7%. The source material was peripheral blood. These receptor sequences come from a woman aged 65 to 85 with acute or convalescent COVID-19. Each CDR3 is given with its conserved first and last residue. D genes are given only for firm matches. Some rows have no size entry. The others give once, few or many, or a class for an expanded clone.

size: -; D: -; V: TRBV5-1; J: TRBJ1-1; DNA: TGCGCCAGCAGCTTTGGGAGGGGGTTGAACACTGAAGCTTTCTTT; CDR3: CASSFGRGLNTEAFF
size: -; D: TRBD1; V: TRBV29-1; J: TRBJ2-7; DNA: TGCAGCTTCACGGGACAGAACTACGAGCAGTACTTC; CDR3: CSFTGQNYEQYF
size: few; D: -; V: TRBV10-2; J: TRBJ1-1; DNA: TGCGCCAGCAGTGAGTCCTCTCTGCGGACTGAAGCTTTCTTT; CDR3: CASSESSLRTEAFF
size: -; D: -; V: TRBV6-2/TRBV6-3; J: TRBJ1-3; DNA: TGTGCCAGCAGCCCCCCGGGGTACTTCGGAAACACCATATATTTT; CDR3: CASSPPGYFGNTIYF
size: -; D: -; V: TRBV7-9; J: TRBJ2-7; DNA: TGTGCCAGCGCGCCTGGACAGCTTACGCCCTACGAGCAGTACTTC; CDR3: CASAPGQLTPYEQYF
size: once; D: -; V: TRBV7-2; J: TRBJ1-1; DNA: TGTGCCAGCAGCTTAGTTCTTGGAGGGAGGACTGAAGCTTTCTTT; CDR3: CASSLVLGGRTEAFF
size: -; D: -; V: TRBV6-6; J: TRBJ1-5; DNA: TGTGCCAGCAGTCCGACAGGACGCAATCAGCCCCAGCATTTT; CDR3: CASSPTGRNQPQHF
size: -; D: -; V: TRBV18; J: TRBJ2-5; DNA: TGTGCCAGCTCACCTGGCCTGGAGACCCAGTACTTC; CDR3: CASSPGLETQYF
size: -; D: TRBD1; V: TRBV5-1; J: TRBJ2-1; DNA: TGCGCCAGCAGCACCTCAGGGGGTCGGTACAATGAGCAGTTCTTC; CDR3: CASSTSGGRYNEQFF
size: -; D: TRBD1; V: TRBV28; J: TRBJ1-1; DNA: TGTGCCAGCAGTTTGGACAGGGGGCTTGGTGAAGCTTTCTTT; CDR3: CASSLDRGLGEAFF
size: -; D: -; V: TRBV29-1; J: TRBJ2-7; DNA: TGCAGCGTTGTCATCAACAACAGCGAGCAGTACTTC; CDR3: CSVVINNSEQYF
size: few; D: TRBD1; V: TRBV6-5; J: TRBJ1-2; DNA: TGTGCCAGCTTCCTAGCGACAGGGGGCTATGGCTACACCTTC; CDR3: CASFLATGGYGYTF
size: -; D: -; V: TRBV4-2; J: TRBJ2-5; DNA: TGTGCCAGCAGCCAAGATGAGGACTTCGAAGAGACCCAGTACTTC; CDR3: CASSQDEDFEETQYF
size: few; D: TRBD1; V: TRBV18; J: TRBJ1-6; DNA: TGTGCCAGCTCGCCCAGCCTTCCGGGGACAGGGGGAAATTCACCCCTCCACTTT; CDR3: CASSPSLPGTGGNSPLHF
size: -; D: -; V: TRBV5-8; J: TRBJ1-5; DNA: TGTGCCAGCAGCACCTATTCTTATCAGCCCCAGCATTTT; CDR3: CASSTYSYQPQHF
size: -; D: TRBD2; V: TRBV24-1; J: TRBJ2-3; DNA: TGTGCCACCAGGCCTAGCGGGGGGGCCGATGAGCGAGATACGCAGTATTTT; CDR3: CATRPSGGADERDTQYF
size: -; D: TRBD1; V: TRBV7-6; J: TRBJ2-4; DNA: TGTGCCAGCAGCGGCAATCCCGGGACAGGGGGCGTCAAAAACATTCAGTACTTC; CDR3: CASSGNPGTGGVKNIQYF
size: -; D: -; V: TRBV20-1; J: TRBJ1-5; DNA: TGCAGTGCTAGTGAAGGGGCGGGCAATCAGCCCCAGCATTTT; CDR3: CSASEGAGNQPQHF
size: -; D: -; V: TRBV11-2; J: TRBJ2-1; DNA: TGTGCCAGCAGCCTAAGTTGGTTCGATGAGCAGTTCTTC; CDR3: CASSLSWFDEQFF
size: few; D: TRBD1; V: TRBV6-5; J: TRBJ1-1; DNA: TGTGCCAACAGCCGGGACAGTCTCTCTGAAGCTTTCTTT; CDR3: CANSRDSLSEAFF
size: -; D: -; V: TRBV27; J: TRBJ2-7; DNA: TGTGCCAGCAGTTTTGGAGGGAACTCCTACGAGCAGTACTTC; CDR3: CASSFGGNSYEQYF
size: -; D: -; V: TRBV29-1; J: TRBJ1-1; DNA: TGCAGCGCCTTCCGGGACACTGAAGCTTTCTTT; CDR3: CSAFRDTEAFF